Following are 2 T cell receptor beta chains from one sample sequenced in a study of post-analysis software for immune sequencing data. The TCR beta cDNA libraries carried unique molecular identifiers. One entry per CDR3 protein results from TCRdb running MiXCR on the PCR reads. The sample holds fewer than 600,000 distinct CDR3 sequences, roughly 45% seen once. Study results and limitations: Patients had higher frequencies than controls of a handful of TRBV segments, including TRBV5-6, TRBV5-1 and TRBV20-1.

These receptors' targets are unknown. The sample consisted of blood. These TCRs come from a girl between 10 and 17 years old with multiple sclerosis.

This chain joins TRBV3-1 and TRBJ2-7; TRBD2 agrees at 12 bases. CDR3 length equals 17 residues. The germline V gene has CDR1 LGHDT and CDR2 YNNKEL (reference sequence). J lost 3 bases, V lost 7 bases, and 13 bases had no gene match. CDR3 sequence (DNA): TGTGCCAGCACCCCTGAACCTCCGGGACTAGCGGGCTACGAGCAGTACTTC. Residues: CASTPEPPGLAGYEQYF.

This clonotype was picked up a small number of times. V usage is TRBV20-1 and J usage is TRBJ1-5; D remains ambiguous. V lost 0 bases to trimming and J lost 0 bases, with 15 bases between them. Looked up from germline, CDR1 is DFQATT and CDR2 is SNEGSKA (reference sequence). This CDR3 has 17 residues. CDR3 loop: CSARDRMAPYSNQPQHF. The CDR3 DNA sequence: TGCAGTGCTAGAGATAGGATGGCACCTTATAGCAATCAGCCCCAGCATTTT.